This passage covers 16 T cell receptor beta chains from one sample sequenced in a study of CD8+ T cells in alopecia areata. Treatment here: oral pan-JAK inhibitor, 5-10 mg twice daily. Extracted RNA was reverse transcribed into cDNA, the sequencing template. Method: immunoSEQ multiplex PCR; TCRdb's copy keeps in-frame clones and lacks some. The data contain fewer than 200,000 clones, around 60% of them singletons. The sample here was CD4+ T cells sorted from blood, taken at week 24, from a patient treated with tofacitinib. These receptor sequences come from a human donor with alopecia areata.

The chain links TRBV11-2 to TRBJ2-4; TRBD1 matches 7 bases. The trim removed 5 bases at V and 5 bases at J, leaving 6 bases unmatched. Per the germline V gene, CDR1 is SGHAT and CDR2 is FQNNGV. The CDR3 consists of 14 residues. Written as DNA, the CDR3 is TGTGCCAGCAGCCCACGAACAGGGGAAAACATTCAGTACTTC. Its translation: CASSPRTGENIQYF.

This clone was counted between two and nine times. The chain recombines TRBV4-2 with TRBJ2-1; perhaps TRBD2 as D (6 bases). There are 18 residues in the CDR3. Deletions cut 2 bases from V and 0 bases from J, with 17 bases between. CDR1 LGHNA and CDR2 YNFKEQ come from the germline V gene. The CDR3 sequence: CASSQTPGSGSSYNEQFF. CDR3 nucleotides: TGTGCCAGCAGCCAAACACCGGGTAGCGGAAGCTCCTACAATGAGCAGTTCTTC.

This clone appeared once. The rearrangement joins TRBV7-3 to TRBJ2-7, with a tentative D call TRBD1 (6 bases). The CDR3 covers 13 residues. Germline CDR1 reads SGHTA; CDR2 reads FQGTGA. V lost 2 bases, J lost 2 bases, and 7 bases lay in between. CDR3 nucleotide sequence: TGTGCCAGCAGCTTAGACAGGACCTACGAGCAGTACTTC. Amino acids: CASSLDRTYEQYF.

The J gene is TRBJ1-6, the V gene TRBV5-1; maybe TRBD1 (6 bases). This CDR3 has 16 residues. CDR1 is SGHRS, CDR2 YFSETQ, per germline. V was trimmed by 0 bases and J by 10 bases, leaving 17 bases between them. For the CDR3, the DNA is TGCGCCAGCAGCTTGGGGGCGGGGGCGAACATGTCACCCCTCCACTTT. As protein: CASSLGAGANMSPLHF.

The gene calls are TRBV5-1 and TRBJ1-1; D is perhaps TRBD1 (6 bases). Germline CDR1 and CDR2: SGHRS and YFSETQ. This CDR3 spans 14 amino acids. Trimming removed 3 bases from V and 0 bases from J, with 9 bases in between. CDR3: CASSYRELNTEAFF. The CDR3 bases are TGCGCCAGCAGCTACAGGGAACTGAACACTGAAGCTTTCTTT.

The chain is built from TRBV9 and TRBJ1-1; D not resolved. Trimming took off 4 bases at V and 0 bases at J, with 10 bases between the two ends. The germline gives CDR1 SGDLS, CDR2 YYNGEE. The CDR3 runs 14 residues. The CDR3 region has the DNA TGTGCCAGCAGCCCGAGAAGGATGAACACTGAAGCTTTCTTT. Translated, it gives CASSPRRMNTEAFF.

This clone was seen just once. The CDR3: CSVGWRAAYNEQFF. CDR3 nucleotide sequence: TGCAGCGTGGGGTGGAGGGCTGCCTACAATGAGCAGTTCTTC. The gene calls are TRBV29-1 and TRBJ2-1, with D tentatively TRBD2 (6 bases). The CDR3 covers 14 residues. Looked up from germline, CDR1 is SQVTM and CDR2 is ANQGSEA. Trimming stripped 6 bases from V and 2 bases from J, with 14 bases between.

The chain combines TRBV14 with TRBJ1-3, with 8 bases aligning to TRBD1. The trim removed 0 bases at V and 7 bases at J, leaving 8 bases unmatched. Germline CDR1 SGHDN, CDR2 FVKESK. The length of the CDR3 is 16 residues. The CDR3 DNA reads as TGTGCCAGCAGCCAAGACGGCAGGGGGCTCTTGAACACCATATATTTT. As protein: CASSQDGRGLLNTIYF.

There are a few counts of this clone. The gene calls are TRBV6-1 and TRBJ2-7; D call uncertain. This CDR3 is built from 11 residues. The V gene's germline CDR1 is MNHNS and CDR2 SASEGT. Trimming cost V 8 bases and J 5 bases, with 10 bases left between them. The CDR3 region is CASPGLHEQYF. The DNA for the CDR3 is TGTGCCAGCCCCGGGCTACACGAGCAGTACTTC.

The chain carries TRBV28 and TRBJ1-6, with D tentatively TRBD1 (5 bases). V was pared by 3 bases and J by 4 bases, with 10 bases between. Germline V gene sequence: CDR1 MDHEN, CDR2 SYDVKM. CDR3 length: 15 residues. The CDR3 region is CASSLDGGYNSPLHF. The CDR3 DNA sequence: TGTGCCAGCAGTTTGGATGGGGGATATAATTCACCCCTCCACTTT.

The chain has TRBV2 and TRBJ2-2; D uncertain. In germline, CDR1 is SNHLY, CDR2 FYNNEI. The V gene lost 4 bases and the J gene lost 2 bases, with 11 bases spanning the gap. The CDR3 is 15 amino acids. The CDR3 DNA reads as TGTGCCAGCAGTGGATCGACGTCAAACACCGGGGAGCTGTTTTTT. This codes for CASSGSTSNTGELFF.

This clone was seen once. Additional DNA sequences in this sample encode the identical CDR3. The chain employs TRBV29-1 and TRBJ1-1; no definite D call. The CDR3 extends over 12 amino acids. The V end lost 4 bases, the J end lost 0 bases, and 6 bases lay between the germline ends. Germline CDR1 is SQVTM and CDR2 is ANQGSEA. CDR3 residues: CSVGGLNTEAFF. The CDR3 nucleotides are TGCAGCGTTGGGGGTTTGAACACTGAAGCTTTCTTT.

The chain is built from TRBV29-1 and TRBJ1-4; D may be TRBD1 (5 bases). The CDR3 totals 12 residues. V lost 5 bases and J 7 bases, leaving 11 bases between the germline ends. Germline V gives CDR1 SQVTM, CDR2 ANQGSEA. Here the CDR3 reads CSVRTGGEKLFF. The CDR3, as DNA: TGCAGCGTTAGGACGGGGGGTGAAAAACTGTTTTTT.

The V call is TRBV2, the J call TRBJ1-5, with D unresolved. From germline, CDR1 is SNHLY and CDR2 FYNNEI. Trimming pared 3 bases from V and 1 base from J, leaving 4 bases between. CDR3 size: 13 residues. The CDR3 DNA follows: TGTGCCAGCAGTGACAGGAGCAATCAGCCCCAGCATTTT. This sequence encodes CASSDRSNQPQHF.

The chain joins TRBV5-1 to TRBJ2-7, with D tentatively TRBD1 (6 bases). Trimming pared 2 bases from V and 7 bases from J, leaving 16 bases between. Looked up from germline, CDR1 is SGHRS and CDR2 is YFSETQ. The CDR3 is made up of 14 amino acids. The CDR3 bases are TGCGCCAGCAGCTTTACAGGGTTTGCAAGGGAGCAGTACTTC. Residues: CASSFTGFAREQYF.

This clone was picked up a small number of times. The chain employs TRBV7-2 and TRBJ1-2; D perhaps matches TRBD1 (6 bases). Trimming shortened V by 4 bases and J by 6 bases, and 15 bases separated the two germline ends. Germline CDR1 is SGHTA and CDR2 is FQGNSA. The CDR3 sequence is 14 residues long. The CDR3 reads CASSYEPTGHGYTF. The CDR3 coding sequence is TGTGCCAGCAGCTACGAGCCTACAGGGCATGGCTACACCTTC. The full variable domain, completed using reference TRBV7-2 and TRBJ1-2, is GAGVSQSPSNKVTEKGKDVELRCDPISGHTALYWYRQSLGQGLEFLIYFQGNSAPDKSGLPSDRFSAERTGGSVSTLTIQRTQQEDSAVYLCASSYEPTGHGYTFGSGTRLTVV.